Presented here are 27 T cell receptor beta chains from one specimen sequenced in a study of neoadjuvant anti-PD-1 for oral cavity cancer. Time point described: after neoadjuvant nivolumab, at surgical resection. The method was immunoSEQ multiplex PCR; TCRdb's version includes in-frame clones alone and lacks a portion of them. The data show 55,000 to 75,000 clones, with around 85% seen just once and roughly 3% held by the top ten. The sample here was PBMCs, taken after nivolumab (anti-PD-1) treatment. The receptors here all came from a person aged 35-79 years with oral cavity squamous cell carcinoma.

The genes are TRBV6-5 and TRBJ1-2, with D maybe TRBD1 (5 bases). CDR3 length: 14 amino acids. V dropped 4 bases and J dropped 6 bases, with 15 bases sitting between them. Germline V lookup: CDR1 MNHEY, CDR2 SVGAGI. The chain's CDR3 is CASSFLSGRDGYTF. In DNA, the CDR3 is TGTGCCAGCAGTTTCTTGTCAGGGCGCGATGGCTACACCTTC.

The rearrangement links TRBV6-1 to TRBJ1-2; TRBD1 matches 8 bases. This CDR3 is built from 15 residues. V trimming: 1 base; J trimming: 5 bases; junction bases outside the gene matches: 6. CDR1 is MNHNS and CDR2 is SASEGT in the germline V gene. The CDR3 DNA follows: TGTGCCAGCAGTGAAGGAGTCAGGGGGCCTTATGGCTACACCTTC. Translated, it gives CASSEGVRGPYGYTF.

The chain carries TRBV5-1 and TRBJ2-2; D ambiguous. Trimming stripped 0 bases from V and 8 bases from J, with 11 bases between. The CDR3 has 14 residues. CDR1 SGHRS and CDR2 YFSETQ come from the germline V gene. The CDR3 here is CASSLDWVSGELFF. The CDR3 region has the DNA TGCGCCAGCAGCTTGGATTGGGTCTCGGGGGAGCTGTTTTTT.

The CDR3 nucleotides are TGTGCCAGCAGTGAGCCCTCTCGAATGGAAGATGAAAAACTGTTTTTT. As protein: CASSEPSRMEDEKLFF. The gene calls are TRBV6-1 and TRBJ1-4; D remains unclear. The CDR3 has 16 amino acids. With 3 bases removed from V and 6 bases from J, the gap between germline ends came to 17 bases. CDR1 and CDR2 from the germline V gene are MNHNS and SASEGT.

The gene calls are TRBV21-1 and TRBJ2-3. TRBV21-1 is a pseudogene. This CDR3 has 16 amino acids. Here the CDR3 reads CASSKVGQNASDTQYF. In DNA, the CDR3 is TGTGCCAGCAGCAAAGTCGGGCAGAATGCCTCAGATACGCAGTATTTT.

This chain uses TRBV4-2 with TRBJ2-5; 11 nucleotides line up with TRBD2. V dropped 4 bases and J dropped 4; count of bases not matched to a gene: 2. This CDR3 has 14 residues. Germline values: CDR1 LGHNA, CDR2 YNFKEQ. The CDR3 bases are TGTGCCAGCAGCCCGACTAGCGGGGCAGAGACCCAGTACTTC. This translates into CASSPTSGAETQYF.

The chain carries TRBV7-9 and TRBJ1-1; unclear D gene. V lost 5 bases, J lost 0 bases, and 16 bases lay in between. The CDR3 has 16 residues. Looked up from germline, CDR1 is SEHNR and CDR2 is FQNEAQ (reference sequence). The CDR3 is CASSLLPPRLNTEAFF. Written as DNA, the CDR3 is TGTGCCAGCAGCCTCCTCCCACCCCGATTGAACACTGAAGCTTTCTTT.

The CDR3 DNA follows: TGTGCCAGCAACTGGCCGGGACAGGTCCGGAACGAGCAGTACTTC. This sequence encodes CASNWPGQVRNEQYF. The chain couples TRBV5-8 to TRBJ2-7, with TRBD1 identical over 8 bases. The germline V gene encodes CDR1 SGHTS and CDR2 YDEGEE. This CDR3 contains 15 residues. The junction had 13 bases not matched to a gene; V was cut back by 6 bases and J by 5 bases.

The chain carries TRBV11-1 and TRBJ2-3, with D maybe TRBD2 (6 bases). With 4 bases removed from V and 2 bases from J, the gap between germline ends came to 16 bases. Germline V gives CDR1 SGHAT, CDR2 FQDESV (reference sequence). CDR3 length: 16 amino acids. CDR3 sequence: CASSSPGSGFTDTQYF. In DNA, the CDR3 is TGTGCCAGCAGCTCCCCGGGTAGCGGATTCACAGATACGCAGTATTTT. Drawing the rest from reference TRBV11-1 and TRBJ2-3, the complete variable domain is EAEVAQSPRYKITEKSQAVAFWCDPISGHATLYWYRQILGQGPELLVQFQDESVVDDSQLPKDRFSAERLKGVDSTLKIQPAELGDSAMYLCASSSPGSGFTDTQYFGPGTRLTVL.

The CDR3 region has the DNA TGTGCCAGCAGCCCGGGGGGCAGTGAGCTCCGGGCTGAAGCTTTCTTT. This gives the protein CASSPGGSELRAEAFF. The rearrangement uses TRBV7-9 and TRBJ1-1; tentatively, D is TRBD1 (6 bases). The CDR3 totals 16 residues. V shed 5 bases and J shed 6 bases, with 22 bases lying between them. Germline loops: CDR1 SEHNR, CDR2 FQNEAQ (reference sequence).

This clone was counted once. The chain has TRBV19 and TRBJ1-2; a weak D match, TRBD1 (5 bases). Germline assignment: CDR1 LNHDA and CDR2 SQIVND (reference sequence). This CDR3 region has 14 residues. V lost 7 bases and J lost 1, with 13 bases in between. The DNA for the CDR3 is TGTGCCAGTATGCAGGGCACGTTTAACTATGGCTACACCTTC. This codes for CASMQGTFNYGYTF.

The V and J genes are TRBV6-1 and TRBJ1-5; 7 bases match TRBD1. The germline CDR1 and CDR2 sequences are MNHNS and SASEGT. Trimming took 4 bases from V and 2 from J; bases not matched to a gene: 5. The CDR3 has 15 residues. CDR3 bases: TGTGCCAGCAGTGCCCGTACAGGGGGCAATCAGCCCCAGCATTTT. Encoded protein: CASSARTGGNQPQHF.

The chain combines TRBV10-3 with TRBJ2-1; 14 bases are shared with TRBD2. The CDR3 length is 18 residues. The V gene's germline CDR1 is ENHRY and CDR2 SYGVKD. V lost 2 bases, J lost 6 bases, and 9 bases stayed unmatched. The CDR3, as DNA: TGTGCCATCAGTGAGCCTGGACTAGCGGGGGGTAAGGGCAATGAGCAGTTCTTC. As protein: CAISEPGLAGGKGNEQFF.

CDR3 in amino acids: CASSLVGGQPQHF. CDR3 nucleotide sequence: TGTGCCAGCAGTTTAGTGGGTGGACAGCCCCAGCATTTT. This chain uses TRBV27 with TRBJ1-5, with D hard to call. The V gene's germline CDR1 is MNHEY and CDR2 SMNVEV (reference sequence). V lost 2 bases and J lost 7, with 9 bases in between. CDR3 length: 13 amino acids.

The sample holds a few counts of this clone. The V gene is TRBV7-6, the J gene TRBJ2-2; 11 nucleotides line up with TRBD1. The J segment lost 4 bases and the V segment lost 6 bases, leaving 7 bases of the junction unmatched. This CDR3 comprises 16 residues. Germline CDR1 reads SGHVS; CDR2 reads FNYEAQ. CDR3 nucleotides: TGTGCCAGCAGTCTTACCGGGACAGGGGGCACCGGGGAGCTGTTTTTT. Protein product: CASSLTGTGGTGELFF.

CDR3 loop: CASSLDWQGANQPQHF. CDR3 DNA sequence: TGTGCCAGCAGCTTAGATTGGCAGGGGGCAAATCAGCCCCAGCATTTT. The genes are TRBV7-8 and TRBJ1-5; TRBD1 agrees at 8 bases. Germline assignment: CDR1 SGHVS and CDR2 FQNEAQ. The CDR3 extends over 16 amino acids. V trimming: 1 base; J trimming: 4 bases; junction bases outside the gene matches: 6.

The chain joins TRBV2 to TRBJ2-6; D is unclear. V dropped 4 bases and J dropped 4 bases, with 5 bases sitting between them. The CDR3 length is 13 residues. Germline V CDR1 and CDR2: SNHLY, FYNNEI. In DNA form, the CDR3 reads TGTGCCAGCAGTGGGGTGGGGGCCAACGTCCTGACTTTC. The encoded protein is CASSGVGANVLTF.

This clone was picked up one time. The V and J genes are TRBV5-1 and TRBJ1-3; D not resolved. Germline-derived CDR1 and CDR2 are SGHRS and YFSETQ. The length of the CDR3 is 16 residues. Trimming left V 4 bases short and J 1 base short, with 15 bases between. CDR3 DNA sequence: TGCGCCAGCAGCCCTGGGGTTCAGTTTTCTGGAAACACCATATATTTT. This encodes CASSPGVQFSGNTIYF.

The CDR3 bases are TGTGCCAGCAGTTACTCTGGTAGCTCTGGAAACACCATATATTTT. Its protein is CASSYSGSSGNTIYF. The gene calls are TRBV6-6 and TRBJ1-3; D not resolved. Germline assignment: CDR1 MNHNY and CDR2 SVGAGI (reference sequence). V lost 0 bases and J lost 0, with 6 bases in between. This CDR3 has 15 amino acids.

The chain has TRBV27 and TRBJ2-7; weak D call: TRBD1 (6 bases). Germline CDR1 reads MNHEY; CDR2 reads SMNVEV (reference sequence). V was cut by 4 bases and J by 3 bases, with 13 bases left in between. The CDR3 extends over 14 amino acids. The CDR3 DNA reads as TGTGCCAGCAGTTGGCAGGGGCAATACTACGAGCAGTACTTC. Amino acid sequence: CASSWQGQYYEQYF.

The chain uses TRBV21-1 and TRBJ1-5. TRBV21-1 is classified as a pseudogene. This CDR3 has 14 residues. The CDR3 nucleotides are TGTGCCAGCAGCAGGGGGGTCCTTAATCAGCCCCAGCATTTT. Its translation: CASSRGVLNQPQHF.

The gene calls are TRBV30 and TRBJ2-1; 7 bases are shared with TRBD2. This CDR3 has 15 amino acids. Germline assignment: CDR1 GTSNPN and CDR2 SVGIG (reference sequence). V was clipped by 0 bases and J by 2 bases; unmatched bases: 4. The CDR3 DNA is TGTGCCTGGAGTGTGTCGGGAGGCCCCTACAATGAGCAGTTCTTC. It encodes CAWSVSGGPYNEQFF.

The rearrangement joins TRBV5-1 to TRBJ1-1; no clear D gene. Germline-derived CDR1 and CDR2 are SGHRS and YFSETQ. The CDR3 has 14 residues. The germline V and J ends were trimmed by 5 bases and 0 bases, with 11 bases remaining between them. The CDR3 region is CASRSGSMNTEAFF. In nucleotides, the CDR3 is TGCGCCAGCAGATCAGGAAGCATGAACACTGAAGCTTTCTTT.

The chain joins TRBV7-9 to TRBJ2-5; no firm D call. V shed 7 bases and J shed 2 bases, with 8 bases lying between them. The CDR3 runs to 12 residues. The germline V gene encodes CDR1 SEHNR and CDR2 FQNEAQ (reference sequence). CDR3 nucleotides: TGTGCCAGCACCATAGCTCAAGAGACCCAGTACTTC. Amino acids: CASTIAQETQYF.

The chain is built from TRBV6-6 and TRBJ1-5; possibly TRBD1 for D (5 bases). V was pared by 10 bases and J by 0 bases, with 19 bases between. The CDR3 is made up of 16 amino acids. Germline V gene lookup returns CDR1 MNHNY and CDR2 SVGAGI (reference sequence). CDR3 amino acids: CATAVRGSYSNQPQHF. The DNA of the CDR3 is TGTGCCACAGCAGTTAGGGGAAGTTATAGCAATCAGCCCCAGCATTTT.

V is TRBV19 and J is TRBJ2-3; TRBD2 is a possible D gene (6 bases). Deletions cut 6 bases from V and 8 bases from J, with 15 bases between. This CDR3 has 13 residues. The V gene's germline CDR1 is LNHDA and CDR2 SQIVND (reference sequence). CDR3 protein: CASSAGSSGTQYF. In DNA form, the CDR3 reads TGTGCCAGTAGCGCGGGATCCTCTGGTACGCAGTATTTT.

This chain connects TRBV6-1 to TRBJ2-5, with D maybe TRBD2 (6 bases). CDR3 length: 14 amino acids. The V and J ends lost 7 bases and 5 bases respectively, with 17 bases between them. CDR1 and CDR2 from the germline V gene are MNHNS and SASEGT. CDR3 in amino acids: CASISGSLGETQYF. The CDR3 DNA follows: TGTGCCAGCATCTCCGGGAGTCTTGGGGAGACCCAGTACTTC.